The source of this T cell receptor (beta chain) is a study of CD8 T cells in Susac syndrome. CD8+ and CD4+ blood T cells underwent TCR beta sequencing. The RNA, about 0.45 to 1 ug, was put through reverse transcription using random hexamers. It was immunoSEQ multiplex PCR that amplified TCR beta CDR3 across 54 Vbeta and 13 Jbeta. TCRdb re-derived calls from the immunoSEQ multiplex PCR reads in MiXCR, one entry per CDR3 protein. The sample yields about 160,000 distinct CDR3 sequences, approximately 93% seen once. V dropped 2 bases and J dropped 0 bases, with 7 bases sitting between them. The CDR3 contains 13 residues. Germline CDR1 and CDR2: SQVTM and ANQGSEA.

The chain combines TRBV29-1 with TRBJ1-1; D gene uncertain. Material: CD4+ T cells from PBMCs. The receptor was derived from a human donor with multiple sclerosis. For the CDR3, the DNA is TGCAGCGTTGAATTACGTCTGAACACTGAAGCTTTCTTT. It specifies CSVELRLNTEAFF.